This record concerns one T cell receptor beta chain sequence. This sample is drawn from a study of blood T cell repertoires in COVID-19. Study details: Sources were T cells, B-cell-depleted T cells, or PBMCs; the material itself was cDNA or gDNA.

This CDR3 comprises 12 residues. Germline V gives CDR1 MNHEY, CDR2 SVGAGI. V shed 5 bases, J shed 8 bases, and the junction held 2 bases outside the gene matches. As handled by the study authors: Amplification with reference gene primers provided the estimates of nucleated cell counts. The data were produced by immunoSEQ multiplex PCR, yet TCRdb's version contains in-frame clones alone and is incomplete. V and J calls and clone size follow that table, whereas D and trimming were derived from the DNA. The table lists about 71,000 clones, approximately 88% of them singletons, with 2% to 2.5% in the top ten.

This clonotype was sampled from a human donor in a cohort sampled during active COVID-19. Sequencing was carried out using peripheral blood. This chain connects TRBV6-5 to TRBJ2-3; 9 nucleotides match TRBD2. The CDR3 bases are TGTGCCAGCAGTAAACTAGCGGGTACGCAGTATTTT. It codes for CASSKLAGTQYF.